The 15 T cell receptor beta chains below were found in one sample sequenced in a study of blood T cells in healthy people across ages. Next came a second PCR, run for about 6 to 12 cycles, which used a sample-barcoded 5' primer along with a J-beta primer mix. In TCRdb, the 5' RACE reads were re-called with MiXCR into one record per CDR3 protein. The sample has around 800,000 distinct CDR3 sequences, around 25% seen once. The same specimen was also included in a second study, on T cells of mothers and their children.

Input material: blood. The receptors stem from a boy younger than 18 in good health.

This clonotype occurred a few times. V usage is TRBV5-4 and J usage is TRBJ2-5; D is unclear. Germline loops: CDR1 SGHNT, CDR2 YYREEE (reference sequence). This CDR3 is 13 amino acids long. V lost 4 bases to trimming and J lost 4 bases, with 11 bases between them. The CDR3: CASSLPLGETQYF. The CDR3 nucleotides read TGTGCCAGCAGCCTCCCCCTGGGAGAGACCCAGTACTTC.

This clonotype was counted only a few times. This sequence joins TRBV20-1 and TRBJ2-1, with TRBD2 identical over 10 bases. The CDR3 consists of 13 residues. From germline, CDR1 is DFQATT and CDR2 SNEGSKA (reference sequence). J gave up 6 bases and V 4 bases, and 3 bases lay outside the gene matches. CDR3 amino acids: CSANGLAANEQFF. CDR3 coding DNA: TGCAGTGCTAATGGACTAGCGGCCAATGAGCAGTTCTTC.

The J gene is TRBJ1-2, the V gene TRBV7-9; D not resolved. The CDR3 is made up of 12 amino acids. Germline V CDR1 and CDR2: SEHNR, FQNEAQ (reference sequence). V lost 3 bases, J lost 7 bases, and 9 bases lay in between. In DNA form, the CDR3 reads TGTGCCAGCAGCTTTGCCGGGAGTGGCTACACCTTC. Protein: CASSFAGSGYTF. The full variable domain, completed using reference TRBV7-9 and TRBJ1-2, is DTGVSQNPRHKITKRGQNVTFRCDPISEHNRLYWYRQTLGQGPEFLTYFQNEAQLEKSRLLSDRFSAERPKGSFSTLEIQRTEQGDSAMYLCASSFAGSGYTFGSGTRLTVV.

This clonotype has a handful of counts. The DNA is omitted, as the CDR3 cannot be located on it reliably, and the CDR3 follows TCRdb's listing. The rearrangement uses TRBV6-5 and TRBJ2-5. The CDR3 comprises 13 residues, both ends counted. Germline V lookup: CDR1 MNHEY, CDR2 SVGAGI. The CDR3 is CASSYVGPETQYF.

The J gene is TRBJ1-4, the V gene TRBV6-1, with D hard to call. Trimming took 5 bases from V and 7 from J, leaving 11 bases between them. The CDR3 length is 13 residues. Germline CDR1 is MNHNS and CDR2 is SASEGT. CDR3: CASSQRTGEKLFF. The DNA for the CDR3 is TGTGCCAGCAGTCAACGGACTGGTGAAAAACTGTTTTTT.

The chain recombines TRBV7-9 with TRBJ2-5, with D possibly being TRBD1 (7 bases). The V end lost 3 bases, the J end lost 4 bases, and 18 bases lay between the germline ends. This CDR3 is built from 16 residues. Germline V CDR1 and CDR2: SEHNR, FQNEAQ (reference sequence). The CDR3 sequence is CASSFPGQRGGETQYF. CDR3 in DNA: TGTGCCAGCAGCTTCCCGGGACAGAGGGGAGGAGAGACCCAGTACTTC.

This clonotype was observed a handful of times. V gene TRBV11-2 combines with J gene TRBJ1-2; D uncertain. The V end was cut by 5 bases, the J end by 8 bases, with 18 bases between. CDR1 is SGHAT, CDR2 FQNNGV, per germline. The CDR3 loop spans 14 amino acids. The DNA of the CDR3 is TGTGCCAGCAGCGGATCCGACGGGCTGGGCGGCTACACCTTC. It specifies CASSGSDGLGGYTF.

The chain carries TRBV6-5 and TRBJ2-5; tentatively, D is TRBD1 (6 bases). V dropped 2 bases and J dropped 3 bases, with 7 bases sitting between them. The V gene's germline CDR1 is MNHEY and CDR2 SVGAGI. The CDR3 is 13 residues long. CDR3 in amino acids: CASSYAGEETQYF. In DNA form, the CDR3 reads TGTGCCAGCAGTTACGCAGGGGAAGAGACCCAGTACTTC.

This chain connects TRBV7-8 to TRBJ2-4; 8 bases line up with TRBD2. The length of the CDR3 is 22 residues. Germline V gives CDR1 SGHVS, CDR2 FQNEAQ. V trimming: 2 bases; J trimming: 0 bases; junction bases outside the gene matches: 21. In DNA form, the CDR3 reads TGTGCCAGCAGCTTATACGCTGTCGGGAGGGGTGGACGCCGGATAGCCAAAAACATTCAGTACTTC. Protein: CASSLYAVGRGGRRIAKNIQYF.

This clonotype was counted only a few times. J is TRBJ2-4 and V is TRBV20-1, with a possible D match to TRBD2 (5 bases). Germline V gives CDR1 DFQATT, CDR2 SNEGSKA (reference sequence). The CDR3 extends over 15 amino acids. With 0 bases removed from V and 3 bases from J, the gap between germline ends came to 12 bases. CDR3 DNA: TGCAGTGCTAGAGACCCGGGGAGTGGCAAAAACATTCAGTACTTC. Translated, it gives CSARDPGSGKNIQYF.

The chain couples TRBV11-2 to TRBJ1-2; D remains ambiguous. Germline loops: CDR1 SGHAT, CDR2 FQNNGV. This CDR3 is built from 15 residues. V was trimmed by 1 base and J by 1 base, leaving 10 bases between them. For the CDR3, the DNA is TGTGCCAGCAGCTTAGCCACTGGGGATAACTATGGCTACACCTTC. Its translation is CASSLATGDNYGYTF.

This clonotype has more than one count but fewer than ten. The junction departs from germline at one end; a sequencing error may be responsible. The chain links TRBV11-2 to TRBJ1-4; tentative D call: TRBD1 (5 bases). The CDR3 runs to 14 residues. Germline V gene data show CDR1 as SGHAT and CDR2 as FQNNGV. Here the CDR3 DNA reads TGTGCCAGCAGCTTAGAAGGGGTCGGTGAAAAACCGTTTTTT. Its protein is CASSLEGVGEKPFF.

J is TRBJ2-5 and V is TRBV4-2; D is unresolved. V shed 0 bases and J shed 5 bases, with 13 bases lying between them. The CDR3 spans 15 residues. Germline V lookup: CDR1 LGHNA, CDR2 YNFKEQ. Here the CDR3 DNA reads TGTGCCAGCAGCCAAGATTTCCCCCGGGTTGAGACCCAGTACTTC. This translates into CASSQDFPRVETQYF.

The V call is TRBV5-1, the J call TRBJ2-1; D perhaps matches TRBD1 (6 bases). Germline CDR1 reads SGHRS; CDR2 reads YFSETQ. The CDR3 runs to 14 residues. V was shortened by 0 bases and J by 8 bases, with 12 bases between the two germline ends. The CDR3 region is CASSLVQGSDEQFF. The CDR3 DNA follows: TGCGCCAGCAGCTTGGTACAGGGTAGCGATGAGCAGTTCTTC.

The chain couples TRBV29-1 to TRBJ1-1, with TRBD1 matching over 11 bases. This CDR3 spans 17 amino acids. Per the germline V gene, CDR1 is SQVTM and CDR2 is ANQGSEA. The V gene end was trimmed by 8 bases and the J gene end by 5 bases; junction bases not matched to a gene: 19. The CDR3 DNA sequence: TGCAGCAACCTCCGGTGGGGACAGGGGGTGGAAGGGACTGAAGCTTTCTTT. It yields the protein CSNLRWGQGVEGTEAFF.